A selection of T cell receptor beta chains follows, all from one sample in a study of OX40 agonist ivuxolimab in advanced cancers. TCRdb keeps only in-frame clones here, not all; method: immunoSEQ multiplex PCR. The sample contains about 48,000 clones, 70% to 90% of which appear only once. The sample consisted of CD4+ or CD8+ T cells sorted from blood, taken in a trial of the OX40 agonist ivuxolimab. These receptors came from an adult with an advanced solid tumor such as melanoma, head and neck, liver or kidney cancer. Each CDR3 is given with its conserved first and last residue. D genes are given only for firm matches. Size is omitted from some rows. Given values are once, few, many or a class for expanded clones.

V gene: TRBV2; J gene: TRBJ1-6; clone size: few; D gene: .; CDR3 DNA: TGTGCCAGCACTCACCGGGTGGACTATTCACCCCTCCACTTT; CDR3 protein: CASTHRVDYSPLHF
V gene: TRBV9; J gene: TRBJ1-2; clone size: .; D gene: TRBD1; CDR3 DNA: TGTGCCAGCAGCGACAGCGACAGGGGCCTGGGCGGCTACACCTTC; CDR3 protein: CASSDSDRGLGGYTF
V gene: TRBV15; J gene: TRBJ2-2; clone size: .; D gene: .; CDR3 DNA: TGTGCCACCAGGGGGGGCACCGGGGAGCTGTTTTTT; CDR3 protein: CATRGGTGELFF
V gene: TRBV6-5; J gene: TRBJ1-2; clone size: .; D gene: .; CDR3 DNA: TGTGCCAGCAGTTTTGTCCAGGGGTATGGCTACACCTTC; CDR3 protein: CASSFVQGYGYTF
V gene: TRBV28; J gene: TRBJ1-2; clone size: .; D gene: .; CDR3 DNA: TGTGCCAGCAGTCCTCATATGATGGTAGGGCACGAGACCAATGGCTACACCTTC; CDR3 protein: CASSPHMMVGHETNGYTF
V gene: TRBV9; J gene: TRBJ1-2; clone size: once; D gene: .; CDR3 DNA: TGTGCCAGCAGCGTAGCAGGGAATGGCTACACCTTC; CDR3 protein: CASSVAGNGYTF
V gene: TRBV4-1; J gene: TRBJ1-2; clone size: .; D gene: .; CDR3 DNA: TGCGCCAGCAGCCAAGAACCAGGCTTCTATGGCTACACCTTC; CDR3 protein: CASSQEPGFYGYTF
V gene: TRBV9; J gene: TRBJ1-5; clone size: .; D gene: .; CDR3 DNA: TGTGCCAGCAGCGTAGGCGGAGACGGGAATCAGCCCCAGCATTTT; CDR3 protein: CASSVGGDGNQPQHF
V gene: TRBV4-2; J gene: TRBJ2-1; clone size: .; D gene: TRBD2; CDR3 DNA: TGTGCCAGCAGCCGAAACTTGGGGGAGGGCCGGGATGAGCAGTTCTTC; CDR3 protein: CASSRNLGEGRDEQFF
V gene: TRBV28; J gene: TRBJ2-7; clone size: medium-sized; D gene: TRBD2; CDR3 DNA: TGTGCCAGCAGCTTCCCCACTAGCGGGAGCCGGTACGAGCAGTACTTC; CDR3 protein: CASSFPTSGSRYEQYF
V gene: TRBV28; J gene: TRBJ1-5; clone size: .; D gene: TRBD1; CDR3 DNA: TGTGCCAGCAGGGGACAGGGTGACTATAGCAATCAGCCCCAGCATTTT; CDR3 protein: CASRGQGDYSNQPQHF
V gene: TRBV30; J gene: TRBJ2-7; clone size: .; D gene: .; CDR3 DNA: TGTGCCTGGAGTCACCGGACGGACTCCTACGAGCAGTACTTC; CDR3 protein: CAWSHRTDSYEQYF
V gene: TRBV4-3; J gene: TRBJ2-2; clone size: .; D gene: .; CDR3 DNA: TGCGCCAGCAGCCAAGAGGCAGGGGAAATATGGACCGGGGAGCTGTTTTTT; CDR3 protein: CASSQEAGEIWTGELFF
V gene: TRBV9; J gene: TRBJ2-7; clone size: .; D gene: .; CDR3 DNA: TGTGCCAGCAGCGTAGGATTAGGGGGCGAGCAGTACTTC; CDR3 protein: CASSVGLGGEQYF
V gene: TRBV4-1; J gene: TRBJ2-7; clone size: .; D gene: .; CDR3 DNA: TGCGCCAGCAGCCACACGCTAGGCCACGAGCAGTACTTC; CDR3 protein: CASSHTLGHEQYF
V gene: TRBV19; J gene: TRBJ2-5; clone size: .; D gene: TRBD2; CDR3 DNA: TGTGCCAGTAGTATCGGTAGCGGGAGTGGTCACGGGGAGACCCAGTACTTC; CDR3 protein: CASSIGSGSGHGETQYF
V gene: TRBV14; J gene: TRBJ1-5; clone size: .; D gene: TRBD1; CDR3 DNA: TGTGCCAGCAGCCAACTGGACAGGGGTGGCAATCAGCCCCAGCATTTT; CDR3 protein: CASSQLDRGGNQPQHF
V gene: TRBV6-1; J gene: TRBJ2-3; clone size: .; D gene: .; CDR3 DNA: TGTGCCAGCAGTGAAGTCCAGTTTTTCAGCACAGATACGCAGTATTTT; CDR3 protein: CASSEVQFFSTDTQYF
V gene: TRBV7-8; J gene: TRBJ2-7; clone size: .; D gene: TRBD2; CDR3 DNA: TGTGCCAGCAGCGTAAGCGGGAGAAGCTCCTACGAGCAGTACTTC; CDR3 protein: CASSVSGRSSYEQYF
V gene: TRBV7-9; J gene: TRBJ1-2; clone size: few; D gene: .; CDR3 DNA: TGTGCCAGCAGCTTAGGGTCAGGATATGGCTACACCTTC; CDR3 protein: CASSLGSGYGYTF
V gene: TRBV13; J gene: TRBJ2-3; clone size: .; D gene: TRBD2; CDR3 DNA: TGTGCCAGCAGCTTAGGTAGCGGGAGTAGCACAGATACGCAGTATTTT; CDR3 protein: CASSLGSGSSTDTQYF
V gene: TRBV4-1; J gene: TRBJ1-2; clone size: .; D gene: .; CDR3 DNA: TGCGCCAGCAGCCAACGACAGGCGAAGGACTATGGCTACACCTTC; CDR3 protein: CASSQRQAKDYGYTF
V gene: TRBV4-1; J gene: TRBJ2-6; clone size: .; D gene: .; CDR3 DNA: TGCGCCAGCAGCCAAGTTGTCGGCGGGGCCAACGTCCTGACTTTC; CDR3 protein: CASSQVVGGANVLTF
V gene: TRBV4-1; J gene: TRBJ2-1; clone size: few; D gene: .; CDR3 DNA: TGCGCCAGCAGCCCGTTGGGCGGTTCATACAATGAGCAGTTCTTC; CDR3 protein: CASSPLGGSYNEQFF
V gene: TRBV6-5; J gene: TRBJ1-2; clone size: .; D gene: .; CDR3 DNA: TGTGCCAGCACCTTACTTCCTCAAGCGAAAGGGGGCTACACCTTC; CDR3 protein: CASTLLPQAKGGYTF
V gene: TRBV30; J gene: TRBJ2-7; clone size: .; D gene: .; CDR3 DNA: TGTGCCCAAACCGGGCCGGAGATCTACGAGCAGTACTTC; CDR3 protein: CAQTGPEIYEQYF
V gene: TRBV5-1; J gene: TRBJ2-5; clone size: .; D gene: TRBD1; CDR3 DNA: TGCGCCAGCAGCCAAGGACAGGGGGCCTTGTTGGGAGAGACCCAGTACTTC; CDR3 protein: CASSQGQGALLGETQYF
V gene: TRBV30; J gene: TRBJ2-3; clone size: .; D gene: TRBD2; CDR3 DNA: TGTGCCTGGAGTGGAGGCGGGAGGGGGGATACGCAGTATTTT; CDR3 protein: CAWSGGGRGDTQYF
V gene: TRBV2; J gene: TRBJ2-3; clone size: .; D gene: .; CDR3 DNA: TGTGCCAGCAGTGAAAATTCGGCGGGGTCCTCGAGGGATACGCAGTATTTT; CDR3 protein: CASSENSAGSSRDTQYF